The next 30 T cell receptor beta chains were all read from a single sample in a study of T-cell reconstitution after alpha-beta-depleted transplantation in children. Unique molecular identifiers featured in how the TCRbeta library was prepared. TCRdb analysed the PCR reads with MiXCR anew, one entry per CDR3 protein. The table has approximately 640,000 distinct CDR3 sequences, 16% seen once. This sample comprised PBMCs from the stem cell graft donor, obtained from the stem cell graft. The receptors originated from a human donor who donated a stem cell graft to a child with acute myeloid leukemia.

At least ten counts were recorded for this clonotype. The chain links TRBV27 to TRBJ2-7; 9 positions agree with TRBD2. V was clipped by 5 bases and J by 0 bases; unmatched bases: 8. CDR3 length equals 16 residues. Germline-derived CDR1 and CDR2 are MNHEY and SMNVEV (reference sequence). The CDR3 region is CASSLERGAVSYEQYF. DNA for the CDR3: TGTGCCAGCAGTCTGGAGCGGGGGGCGGTCTCCTACGAGCAGTACTTC.

In its sample, this clonotype was seen many times. The chain carries TRBV20-1 and TRBJ1-5; TRBD1 matches 9 bases. V shed 5 bases and J 0 bases; nucleotides not matched to a gene: 8. Germline CDR1 reads DFQATT; CDR2 reads SNEGSKA (reference sequence). The CDR3 has 16 residues. The CDR3 here is CSAVWTGAHSNQPQHF. In DNA form, the CDR3 reads TGCAGTGCTGTTTGGACAGGGGCCCATAGCAATCAGCCCCAGCATTTT.

This clonotype was seen a few times. The chain couples TRBV5-1 to TRBJ2-1, with TRBD1 matching over 8 bases. Germline V lookup: CDR1 SGHRS, CDR2 YFSETQ. The CDR3 runs to 15 residues. With 3 bases clipped from V and 4 bases from J, the junction kept 6 bases outside the gene matches. The CDR3, as DNA: TGCGCCAGCAGCTACCCTGACAGGGGTTACAATGAGCAGTTCTTC. This translates into CASSYPDRGYNEQFF.

As concerns this clonotype: Sequence at one end of the junction differs from germline and may be a read error. This chain links TRBV29-1 with TRBJ2-7; 8 nucleotides line up with TRBD1. The CDR3 loop spans 15 amino acids. Germline lookup yields CDR1 SQVTM and CDR2 ANQGSEA. In DNA, the CDR3 is TGCAGCTTTGAATCCCGAGGACAGGGAACCTACGAGCAGTACTTC. As protein: CSFESRGQGTYEQYF.

This clonotype was observed a single time. A read error may be the cause here, since a much bigger clone is one base away. The chain couples TRBV4-3 to TRBJ2-2; D is uncertain. This CDR3 is built from 16 residues. Trimming took 1 base from V and 4 from J, leaving 13 bases between them. From germline, CDR1 is LGHNA and CDR2 YSLEER. CDR3: CASSQVYAAITGELFF. CDR3 DNA sequence: TGCGCCAGCAGCCAAGTTTATGCGGCGATCACCGGGGAGCTGTTTTTT.

This clonotype was detected ten times or more. V gene TRBV20-1 combines with J gene TRBJ2-3; 9 bases match TRBD1. CDR3 size: 15 residues. Trimming removed 5 bases from V and 0 bases from J; junction bases left unmatched: 6. Germline loops: CDR1 DFQATT, CDR2 SNEGSKA (reference sequence). CDR3 region: CSACRDRVSTDTQYF. CDR3 nucleotides: TGCAGTGCTTGCCGGGACAGGGTTAGCACAGATACGCAGTATTTT.

The rearrangement uses TRBV12-3 or TRBV12-4 and TRBJ2-2, with TRBD1 matching over 7 bases. This CDR3 spans 16 amino acids. V lost 3 bases, J lost 2 bases, and 6 bases stayed unmatched. This chain's CDR3 is CASSFRTGLNTGELFF. CDR3 nucleotides: TGTGCCAGCAGTTTCCGGACAGGACTTAACACCGGGGAGCTGTTTTTT.

The sample holds many counts of this clonotype. The rearrangement uses TRBV20-1 and TRBJ2-5; 7 bases agree with TRBD1. The CDR3 runs 12 residues. J lost 6 bases, V lost 4 bases, and 5 bases had no gene match. CDR1 and CDR2 from the germline V gene are DFQATT and SNEGSKA (reference sequence). CDR3 sequence reads: CSATDRAKTQYF. CDR3 bases: TGCAGTGCTACCGACAGGGCAAAGACCCAGTACTTC.

There are many counts of this clonotype. The rearrangement links TRBV20-1 to TRBJ2-3; 8 bases match TRBD2. This CDR3 contains 13 residues. From germline, CDR1 is DFQATT and CDR2 SNEGSKA (reference sequence). Trimming took 3 bases from V and 2 from J; bases not matched to a gene: 1. This CDR3 reads CSASGGATDTQYF. The DNA for the CDR3 is TGCAGTGCTAGCGGGGGGGCCACAGATACGCAGTATTTT.

This clonotype appeared many times. The V gene is TRBV12-3 or TRBV12-4, the J gene TRBJ2-7, with a possible D match to TRBD2 (6 bases). This CDR3 region has 13 residues. V lost 5 bases and J lost 2, with 10 bases in between. The CDR3 bases are TGTGCCAGCAGTATGAGGAGGGCCTACGAGCAGTACTTC. Translation: CASSMRRAYEQYF.

V and J are TRBV11-2 and TRBJ2-1; 7 bases are a match to TRBD2. The CDR3 totals 16 residues. J gave up 7 bases and V 8 bases, and 17 bases lay outside the gene matches. From germline, CDR1 is SGHAT and CDR2 FQNNGV. In DNA form, the CDR3 reads TGTGCCAGCTCCTACCGCGGGGGAGGTGGTGCTAATGAGCAGTTCTTC. It yields the protein CASSYRGGGGANEQFF.

The chain recombines TRBV5-5 with TRBJ1-4; maybe TRBD1 (6 bases). Germline V lookup: CDR1 SGHKS, CDR2 YYEKEE (reference sequence). This CDR3 has 14 amino acids. V lost 2 bases to trimming and J lost 8 bases, with 13 bases between them. DNA of the CDR3: TGTGCCAGCAGCTTCGGGGGGGCGGAGGAAAAACTGTTTTTT. Its protein product is CASSFGGAEEKLFF.

The J gene is TRBJ1-1, the V gene TRBV20-1, with D possibly being TRBD1 (5 bases). Trimming took 2 bases from V and 4 from J, leaving 8 bases between them. CDR1 DFQATT and CDR2 SNEGSKA come from the germline V gene (reference sequence). This CDR3 comprises 12 residues. The CDR3 is CSARRQLTEAFF. In DNA, the CDR3 is TGCAGTGCTAGAAGACAGCTCACTGAAGCTTTCTTT.

This clonotype was recorded many times. This chain links TRBV25-1 with TRBJ2-2, with 7 positions matching TRBD1. This CDR3 region has 15 residues. Losses at the gene ends were 1 base for V and 2 bases for J; bases not matched to a gene: 1. The germline gives CDR1 MGHDK, CDR2 SYGVNS. The CDR3 DNA reads TGTGCCAGCAGTGAATGGGACAGAAACACCGGGGAGCTGTTTTTT. Amino acids: CASSEWDRNTGELFF.

The sample holds many counts of this clonotype. CDR3 in amino acids: CASSQQASNSPLHF. The CDR3 coding sequence is TGTGCCAGCAGCCAACAGGCTTCTAATTCACCCCTCCACTTT. The chain has TRBV13 and TRBJ1-6; D possibly corresponds to TRBD1 (5 bases). Germline V gives CDR1 PRHDT, CDR2 FYEKMQ (reference sequence). The V end was cut by 5 bases, the J end by 6 bases, with 11 bases between. The CDR3 sequence is 14 residues long.

This clonotype was found many times. This chain uses TRBV20-1 with TRBJ2-7, with D perhaps matching TRBD2 (6 bases). The CDR3 is made up of 12 amino acids. The V end was cut by 7 bases, the J end by 0 bases, with 10 bases between. The germline V gene has CDR1 DFQATT and CDR2 SNEGSKA (reference sequence). DNA for the CDR3: TGCAGTGGCCGGGGGAGCTCCTACGAGCAGTACTTC. Translation gives CSGRGSSYEQYF.

The CDR3 region is CATSDSVPRGGDTEAFF. The CDR3 DNA is TGTGCCACCAGTGATTCCGTTCCCAGGGGGGGCGACACTGAAGCTTTCTTT. The chain recombines TRBV24-1 with TRBJ1-1; 7 nucleotides line up with TRBD1. The CDR3 contains 17 residues. Looked up from germline, CDR1 is KGHDR and CDR2 is SFDVKD. The junction had 11 bases not matched to a gene; V was cut back by 2 bases and J by 3 bases.

This clonotype was seen repeatedly, ten times or more. The chain employs TRBV20-1 and TRBJ2-3; TRBD2 aligns across 12 bases. The CDR3 has 14 amino acids. V shed 6 bases and J 3 bases; nucleotides not matched to a gene: 4. CDR1 is DFQATT, CDR2 SNEGSKA, per germline (reference sequence). CDR3 coding DNA: TGCAGTGCCCTTGGACTAGCGGGGACAGATACGCAGTATTTT. It specifies CSALGLAGTDTQYF.

This clonotype was seen only once. J is TRBJ1-1 and V is TRBV11-3; unclear D gene. The V gene's germline CDR1 is SGHNT and CDR2 YENEEA. Trimming left V 3 bases short and J 5 bases short, with 22 bases between. This CDR3 contains 17 residues. This CDR3 is CASSFEVRPQVETEAFF. The CDR3 nucleotides read TGTGCCAGCAGCTTTGAAGTTAGGCCTCAGGTGGAAACTGAAGCTTTCTTT. Drawing the rest from reference TRBV11-3 and TRBJ1-1, the complete variable domain is EAGVVQSPRYKIIEKKQPVAFWCNPISGHNTLYWYLQNLGQGPELLIRYENEEAVDDSQLPKDRFSAERLKGVDSTLKIQPAELGDSAVYLCASSFEVRPQVETEAFFGQGTRLTVV.

This chain connects TRBV29-1 to TRBJ2-5; D is ambiguous. The CDR3 runs 14 residues. The V end was cut by 5 bases, the J end by 4 bases, with 17 bases between. Germline CDR1 and CDR2: SQVTM and ANQGSEA. As DNA, the CDR3 is TGCAGCGTTAGATTACCCCTCGCCACAGAGACCCAGTACTTC. Amino acids: CSVRLPLATETQYF.

V usage is TRBV4-2 and J usage is TRBJ2-3; TRBD2 agrees at 10 bases. The V gene's germline CDR1 is LGHNA and CDR2 YNFKEQ. Unmatched junction bases numbered 18, after V lost 4 bases and J lost 2 bases. The CDR3 is 20 amino acids. This CDR3 is CASSPPPASGGPTYTDTQYF. CDR3 bases: TGTGCCAGCAGCCCACCCCCGGCTAGCGGGGGCCCCACTTACACAGATACGCAGTATTTT.

The chain is built from TRBV7-2 and TRBJ2-7; 12 nucleotides match TRBD1. CDR3 length: 16 amino acids. Per the germline V gene, CDR1 is SGHTA and CDR2 is FQGNSA. V shed 1 base, J shed 5 bases, and the junction held 6 bases outside the gene matches. CDR3 sequence (DNA): TGTGCCAGCAGCTTAGGTGGGACAGGGGGCCGGGACGAGCAGTACTTC. Translated: CASSLGGTGGRDEQYF.

The rearrangement joins TRBV5-1 to TRBJ2-1; D is unresolved. CDR3 size: 14 residues. Germline CDR1 is SGHRS and CDR2 is YFSETQ. Trimming shortened V by 0 bases and J by 9 bases, and 13 bases separated the two germline ends. CDR3 sequence reads: CASSLDLIRPEQFF. The CDR3 DNA reads TGCGCCAGCAGCTTGGACCTTATACGTCCTGAGCAGTTCTTC.

V gene TRBV30 combines with J gene TRBJ2-5, with 13 bases fitting TRBD2. Germline loops: CDR1 GTSNPN, CDR2 SVGIG (reference sequence). Unmatched junction bases numbered 11, after V lost 3 bases and J lost 7 bases. CDR3 length equals 16 residues. The CDR3 loop reads CAWSTGLAGTSGTQYF. DNA for the CDR3: TGTGCCTGGAGCACGGGACTAGCGGGGACCTCGGGGACCCAGTACTTC.

The chain combines TRBV20-1 with TRBJ1-1; 7 bases map to TRBD1. Per the germline V gene, CDR1 is DFQATT and CDR2 is SNEGSKA (reference sequence). J gave up 0 bases and V 5 bases, and 15 bases lay outside the gene matches. This CDR3 spans 17 amino acids. The CDR3 DNA sequence: TGCAGTGCTTCACGGACAGGCGGCAATCGCGTGAACACTGAAGCTTTCTTT. Its protein product is CSASRTGGNRVNTEAFF.

In this sample, this clonotype turned up many times. The V gene is TRBV15, the J gene TRBJ2-2, with D unresolved. The CDR3 covers 15 residues. The germline CDR1 and CDR2 sequences are LNHNV and YYDKDF (reference sequence). V was shortened by 2 bases and J by 7 bases, with 14 bases between the two germline ends. CDR3 coding DNA: TGTGCCACCAGCAGACCTTCTGAACTTCACGGGGAGCTGTTTTTT. This encodes CATSRPSELHGELFF.

In this sample, this clonotype turned up a few times. The chain is built from TRBV12-3 or TRBV12-4 and TRBJ2-3, with D possibly being TRBD2 (6 bases). This CDR3 comprises 14 residues. The germline V and J ends were trimmed by 6 bases and 2 bases, with 12 bases remaining between them. CDR3 nucleotide sequence: TGTGCCAGCAGCCGCGGGACTTACACAGATACGCAGTATTTT. Protein sequence: CASSRGTYTDTQYF.

This clonotype occurred a few times. This chain joins TRBV20-1 and TRBJ2-7; D possibly matches TRBD1 or TRBD2 (5 bases each). The CDR3 sequence is 15 residues long. Germline loops: CDR1 DFQATT, CDR2 SNEGSKA (reference sequence). V was pared by 0 bases and J by 3 bases, with 15 bases between. The CDR3 region is CSARDPGRGNYEQYF. The CDR3 coding sequence is TGCAGTGCTAGAGACCCGGGACGAGGAAACTACGAGCAGTACTTC.

This clonotype occurred many times. This chain links TRBV20-1 with TRBJ1-4, with D hard to call. The CDR3 length is 13 residues. V gave up 6 bases and J gave up 3 bases, with 11 bases separating them. Germline loops: CDR1 DFQATT, CDR2 SNEGSKA (reference sequence). The CDR3 sequence is CSALRSANEKLFF. CDR3 sequence (DNA): TGCAGTGCGCTCAGGTCGGCTAATGAAAAACTGTTTTTT.

This clonotype was picked up a small number of times. The V call is TRBV20-1, the J call TRBJ2-1; a weak D match, TRBD2 (7 bases). The germline V gene has CDR1 DFQATT and CDR2 SNEGSKA (reference sequence). The CDR3 contains 16 residues. With 8 bases removed from V and 1 base from J, the gap between germline ends came to 21 bases. CDR3 region: CSPVGAGGRSYNEQFF. The CDR3 DNA reads as TGCAGTCCGGTCGGAGCCGGGGGGCGGTCCTACAATGAGCAGTTCTTC.